This is a list of T cell receptor beta chains from one sample in a study of blood T cells in healthy people across ages. Using its own MiXCR run on the 5' RACE reads, TCRdb lists one record per CDR3 protein. The sample yields approximately 2,000,000 distinct CDR3 sequences, roughly 43% seen once. Specimen: blood. The receptors here all came from a human donor in good health. The CDR3 runs from the conserved cysteine through the conserved F or W. The order of the fields is V gene, D gene, clone size, J gene, CDR3 protein, CDR3 DNA. A D gene is named only where the DNA matches it firmly. Size is stated for part of the rows, as once, few or many counts, or as a class when the clone is expanded.

v_call: TRBV15
d_call: NA
clone_size: NA
j_call: TRBJ1-1
cdr3_aa: CATSRDWGGPATEAFF
cdr3_nt: TGTGCCACCAGCAGAGATTGGGGAGGCCCTGCCACTGAAGCTTTCTTT

v_call: TRBV20-1
d_call: NA
clone_size: NA
j_call: TRBJ2-1
cdr3_aa: CSARSGDRYKFSYNEQFF
cdr3_nt: TGCAGTGCTAGGTCGGGGGACAGATACAAGTTCTCCTACAATGAGCAGTTCTTC

v_call: TRBV7-9
d_call: TRBD2
clone_size: NA
j_call: TRBJ2-3
cdr3_aa: CASSDLSSGGAPDTQYF
cdr3_nt: TGTGCCAGCAGCGATTTGTCTAGCGGGGGGGCCCCAGATACGCAGTATTTT

v_call: TRBV20-1
d_call: NA
clone_size: few
j_call: TRBJ2-3
cdr3_aa: CSARGGEDTQYF
cdr3_nt: TGCAGTGCTAGAGGAGGGGAGGACACGCAGTATTTT

v_call: TRBV15
d_call: NA
clone_size: few
j_call: TRBJ2-7
cdr3_aa: CATSRDLGIGSYEQYF
cdr3_nt: TGTGCCACCAGCAGAGACCTCGGGATCGGCTCCTACGAGCAGTACTTC

v_call: TRBV4-3
d_call: TRBD2
clone_size: few
j_call: TRBJ2-1
cdr3_aa: CASRLAGRNEQFF
cdr3_nt: TGCGCCAGCAGGTTAGCGGGGAGAAATGAGCAGTTCTTC

v_call: TRBV20-1
d_call: NA
clone_size: NA
j_call: TRBJ2-5
cdr3_aa: CSALASVDTQYF
cdr3_nt: TGCAGTGCTCTAGCAAGCGTTGACACCCAGTACTTC

v_call: TRBV20-1
d_call: TRBD2
clone_size: few
j_call: TRBJ2-5
cdr3_aa: CSARGLVAGNLVETQYF
cdr3_nt: TGCAGTGCTAGGGGGTTGGTAGCGGGGAATCTAGTGGAGACCCAGTACTTC

v_call: TRBV20-1
d_call: NA
clone_size: NA
j_call: TRBJ1-5
cdr3_aa: CSARRMGQPQHF
cdr3_nt: TGCAGTGCTCGACGAATGGGGCAGCCCCAGCATTTT

v_call: TRBV7-2
d_call: TRBD1
clone_size: few
j_call: TRBJ2-7
cdr3_aa: CTSRGQADYEQYF
cdr3_nt: TGTACCAGCAGGGGACAGGCAGACTACGAGCAGTACTTC

v_call: TRBV12-3/TRBV12-4
d_call: NA
clone_size: NA
j_call: TRBJ1-1
cdr3_aa: CASSLDGGGAFF
cdr3_nt: TGTGCCAGCAGTTTAGATGGGGGTGGAGCTTTCTTT

v_call: TRBV4-2
d_call: NA
clone_size: NA
j_call: TRBJ1-5
cdr3_aa: CASSQVSHQDYSNQPQHF
cdr3_nt: TGTGCCAGCAGCCAAGTCTCCCACCAGGACTATAGCAATCAGCCCCAGCATTTT

v_call: TRBV7-2
d_call: TRBD2
clone_size: NA
j_call: TRBJ2-3
cdr3_aa: CASSLQSGGSFSDTQYF
cdr3_nt: TGTGCCAGCAGCTTACAGAGCGGGGGGAGTTTTTCAGATACGCAGTATTTT

v_call: TRBV9
d_call: NA
clone_size: NA
j_call: TRBJ2-1
cdr3_aa: CASSIRQDNEQFF
cdr3_nt: TGTGCCAGCAGCATCCGACAGGACAATGAGCAGTTCTTC

v_call: TRBV5-1
d_call: NA
clone_size: NA
j_call: TRBJ2-3
cdr3_aa: CASTRFGGVGTQYF
cdr3_nt: TGCGCCAGCACCCGCTTCGGAGGCGTAGGTACGCAGTATTTT